This TCR beta chain appears in the sequencing data of a study of CD8+ T cells in alopecia areata. After isolation, RNA underwent reverse transcription to generate cDNA as the sequencing template. TCRdb's copy holds only in-frame clones and misses some; the assay was immunoSEQ multiplex PCR. This sample carries about 190,000 clones, about three fifths of them seen once, and the ten largest clones take approximately 1.3%. The treatment is: oral pan-JAK inhibitor, 5-10 mg twice daily. The study's findings and limits: Under tofacitinib, fewer expanded CD8+ clones appeared among the top 100 scalp clones.

Trimming removed 5 bases from V and 3 bases from J, with 13 bases in between. This CDR3 is built from 14 residues. The V gene's germline CDR1 is LNHDA and CDR2 SQIVND (reference sequence). As regards this clone: Its antigen remains unidentified.

The clonotype originates from a human donor with alopecia areata. The material was CD4+ T cells sorted from blood, obtained at week 49, from a patient treated with tofacitinib. This chain uses TRBV19 with TRBJ2-5; no firm D call. The CDR3 coding sequence is TGTGCCAGTAGTTTAGGAGCTAGAGAAGAGACCCAGTACTTC. This translates into CASSLGAREETQYF.